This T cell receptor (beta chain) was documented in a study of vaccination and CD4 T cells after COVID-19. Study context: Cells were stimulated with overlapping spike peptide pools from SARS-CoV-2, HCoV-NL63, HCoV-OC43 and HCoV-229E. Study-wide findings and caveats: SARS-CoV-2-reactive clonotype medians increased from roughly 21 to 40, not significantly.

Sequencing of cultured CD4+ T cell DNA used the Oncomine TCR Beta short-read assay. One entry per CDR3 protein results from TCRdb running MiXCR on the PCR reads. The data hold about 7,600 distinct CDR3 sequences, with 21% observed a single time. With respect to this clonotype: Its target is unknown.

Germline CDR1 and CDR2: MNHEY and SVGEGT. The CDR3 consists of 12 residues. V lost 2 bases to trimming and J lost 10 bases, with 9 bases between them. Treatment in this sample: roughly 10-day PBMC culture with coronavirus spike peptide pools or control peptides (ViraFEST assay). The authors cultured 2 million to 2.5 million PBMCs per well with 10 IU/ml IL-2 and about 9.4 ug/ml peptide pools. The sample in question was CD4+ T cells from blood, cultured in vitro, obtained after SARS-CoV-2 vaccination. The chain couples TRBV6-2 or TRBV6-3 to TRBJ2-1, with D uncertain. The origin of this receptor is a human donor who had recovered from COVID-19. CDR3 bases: TGTGCCAGCAGTTACCAGTGGAACGAGCAGTTCTTC. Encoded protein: CASSYQWNEQFF.